Here is one TCR beta chain with its context. The antigen is unknown. This sample stems from a study of blood T cells in healthy people across ages. Study-wide results and limits: Aged donors had fewer naive CD4+ cells and lower diversity than long-lived donors. Older age coincided with a roughly linear decline in TCR beta diversity per million T cells.

This CDR3 has 14 amino acids. Germline loops: CDR1 SGDLS, CDR2 YYNGEE. V shed 4 bases and J shed 3 bases, with 11 bases lying between them. The use of a sample-barcoded 5' primer and a J-beta primer mix characterized a second PCR of roughly 6 to 12 cycles. Each CDR3 protein gets one entry after TCRdb re-called the 5' RACE reads with MiXCR. The sample lists under 2,000,000 distinct CDR3 sequences, 40% to 55% occurring once. The specimen sequenced was blood. The receptor comes from a woman aged 40 to 50 in good health. V and J are TRBV9 and TRBJ2-1; possible D gene TRBD1, 6 bases. In DNA, the CDR3 is TGTGCCAGCAGCCCACGGGACATCTACAATGAGCAGTTCTTC. Translation gives CASSPRDIYNEQFF.